This T cell receptor (beta chain) is from a study of human T cells and chemical hapten exposure. Many counts were recorded for this clonotype. The CDR3 has 15 amino acids. The V end was cut by 0 bases, the J end by 0 bases, with 6 bases between. Germline-derived CDR1 and CDR2 are MNHNS and SASEGT. The time point: patch test 1, 2 weeks after DPC sensitization. As for treatment: therapeutic diphenylcyclopropenone sensitization with weekly scalp DPC. From the RACE reads, TCRdb called clonotypes with MiXCR, one entry per CDR3 protein. The data hold some 350,000 distinct CDR3 sequences, with 6% to 8.5% observed a single time.

The starting material was whole blood, obtained in connection with sensitization to the hapten diphenylcyclopropenone (DPC). The chain uses TRBV6-1 and TRBJ1-3; no definite D call. This TCR was sampled from a woman under 30 with alopecia areata. Some clones in this sample may be carry-over from other donors' samples. For the CDR3, the DNA is TGTGCCAGCAGTGAAGCGGAGAGCTCTGGAAACACCATATATTTT. Translated, it gives CASSEAESSGNTIYF.